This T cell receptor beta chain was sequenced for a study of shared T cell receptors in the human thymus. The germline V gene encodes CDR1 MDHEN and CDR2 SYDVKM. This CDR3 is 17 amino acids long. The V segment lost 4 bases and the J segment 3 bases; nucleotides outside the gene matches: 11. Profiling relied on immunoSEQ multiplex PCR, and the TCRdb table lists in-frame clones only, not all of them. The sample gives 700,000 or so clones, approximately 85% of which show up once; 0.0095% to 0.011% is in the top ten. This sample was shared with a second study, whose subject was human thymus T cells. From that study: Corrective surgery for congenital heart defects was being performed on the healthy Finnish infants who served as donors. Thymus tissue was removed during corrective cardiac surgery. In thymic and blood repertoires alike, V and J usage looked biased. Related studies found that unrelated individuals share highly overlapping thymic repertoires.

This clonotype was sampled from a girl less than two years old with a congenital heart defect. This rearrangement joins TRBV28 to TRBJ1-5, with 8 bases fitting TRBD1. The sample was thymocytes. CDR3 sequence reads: CASSYETGAAINQPQHF. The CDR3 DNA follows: TGTGCCAGCAGTTACGAGACAGGGGCCGCCATCAATCAGCCCCAGCATTTT.